This TCR beta chain was obtained from a study of T cell responses to AZD1222 COVID-19 vaccine. This table comes from immunoSEQ multiplex PCR, and its TCRdb copy is limited to in-frame clones, with some not included. Among approximately 89,000 clones, 88% were seen once, and the ten largest hold roughly 14%. V was cut by 6 bases and J by 8 bases, with 11 bases left in between. The CDR3 is 12 residues long. Germline V CDR1 and CDR2: SGHTA, FQGNSA. The sequence derives from an adult in good health. Sequencing used peripheral blood, obtained on day 0 of AZD1222 vaccination. This sequence joins TRBV7-2 and TRBJ1-5, with D unclear. The CDR3 protein is CASSLGKEPQHF. CDR3 nucleotides: TGTGCCAGCAGTCTAGGGAAGGAGCCCCAGCATTTT.